This T cell receptor (beta chain) was documented in a study of CD8 T cells in Susac syndrome (dated by TCRdb to the late 2010s). The study in broad terms: Among the sequenced Susac syndrome patients, about six had clinically active disease and fewer than 10 were in clinical remission. At the time of blood withdrawal, Susac syndrome patients were either therapy-naive, taking corticosteroids (with some also receiving IVIg), or on IVIg alone. Repertoire sequencing was used to test whether CD8+ T cell activation and differentiation in Susac syndrome was antigen driven. The paper's findings and limits, for the study overall: The CD4+ T cell repertoire of patients with Susac syndrome showed no detectable clonal expansion. The study acknowledged that relatively few individuals were included in the TCR sequencing and HLA analysis.

RNA was extracted using the RNeasy kit, and about 0.45 to 1 microgram was reverse transcribed with random hexamers. TCR beta CDR3 regions were amplified with the immunoSEQ multiplex PCR assay covering 54 Vbeta and 13 Jbeta segments. Bias from PCR amplification was corrected by using a synthetic template baseline for primer optimization and for computational correction. The authors processed their data as follows. Reads were annotated to V, D and J genes per IMGT and analyzed with immunoSEQ Analyzer, keeping only productive sequences. Clonality was calculated as one minus the Shannon entropy normalized by log2 of the number of productive unique sequences. For each patient and control, public and private clones were evaluated among the 100 most prevalent clones. Clones were defined as Susac-specific if absent from the healthy and MS cohorts, from under 1,200 published viral clones and from other ImmuneACCESS disease sequences. TCRdb handled the public reads itself, with Q25 trimming in fastp and clone calling in MiXCR, and kept productive beta chains. A single entry per CDR3 protein holds the most common genes and DNA from its merged rows. The V and J calls and clone size come from TCRdb's table, not from the authors' own analysis. The sample table lists a few hundred thousand distinct CDR3 sequences, 94% of them with a count of one. 0.15% to 0.2% of the sample comes from the top ten.

The CDR3 sequence holds 14 residues, the cysteine and phenylalanine included. Only the CDR3 portion is preserved as DNA: 42 bases, with reading frame beginning at the first base. From the germline V gene, CDR1 is MRHNA and CDR2 is SNTAGT. V gives up 4 bases and J gives up 1 base, and the segment between their germline ends measures 9 bases. Peripheral blood CD8+ and CD4+ T cells from healthy donors, Susac syndrome patients and multiple sclerosis patients were profiled using high-throughput TCR beta sequencing. The Susac syndrome patients fulfilled recently defined diagnostic criteria for definite or probable disease. CD8+ TEMRA cells were enriched by FACS, while bulk CD8+ and CD4+ T cells were purified by magnetic negative isolation. Blood was collected in EDTA tubes and processed within 24 hours, with PBMCs isolated through density gradient centrifugation. PBMCs intended for TCR sequencing were cryopreserved in liquid nitrogen and thawed later in a water bath at 37 degrees C. Purity of sorted or isolated CD4+, CD8+ and CD8+ TEMRA cells was at least 90%.

This clonotype is a singleton in its sample. Its antigen is unknown. The record has no base qualities; no much larger clone is one base away. One read provides weak support. The sample taken for sequencing was CD4+ T cells from PBMCs. The chain is assembled from TRBV6-4 and TRBJ2-3, and perhaps TRBD2 as D gene, on 7 matching bases. This sequence originates from a human donor with Susac syndrome. The CDR3 has the sequence CASSVGGRTDTQYF. The DNA sequence reads TGTGCCAGCAGTGTCGGGGGGCGCACAGATACGCAGTATTTT.